A single sample is the source of the 26 T cell receptor beta chains below, sequenced in a study of CD8 T cells in Susac syndrome. Reverse transcription of about 0.5 to 1 ug RNA used random hexamers. Via MiXCR, TCRdb re-called the immunoSEQ multiplex PCR reads, giving one row per CDR3 protein. Of around 130,000 distinct CDR3 sequences listed, 90% to 95% are singletons. The sequenced material came from CD8+ T cells from PBMCs. These receptors were collected from a human donor with Susac syndrome.

This rearrangement joins TRBV29-1 to TRBJ1-1; a possible D gene is TRBD1 (6 bases). V lost 3 bases and J lost 4, with 18 bases in between. The CDR3 contains 15 residues. Germline V gene lookup returns CDR1 SQVTM and CDR2 ANQGSEA. CDR3 coding DNA: TGCAGCGTTGAGGGGGGCACCCAAGGGGGCACTGAAGCTTTCTTT. Translated, it gives CSVEGGTQGGTEAFF. Filled out from reference TRBV29-1 and TRBJ1-1, the complete variable domain reads SAVISQKPSRDICQRGTSLTIQCQVDSQVTMMFWYRQQPGQSLTLIATANQGSEATYESGFVIDKFPISRPNLTFSTLTVSNMSPEDSSIYLCSVEGGTQGGTEAFFGQGTRLTVV.

V is TRBV4-1 and J is TRBJ1-5, with a tentative D call TRBD1 (6 bases). From germline, CDR1 is MGHRA and CDR2 YSYEKL. This CDR3 spans 13 amino acids. The germline V and J ends were trimmed by 3 bases and 11 bases, with 14 bases remaining between them. CDR3 DNA sequence: TGCGCCAGCAGCCAGGGGGCCGGGAGTTCCCAGCATTTT. Translation gives CASSQGAGSSQHF.

The rearrangement joins TRBV20-1 to TRBJ2-5; 10 bases are a match to TRBD2. The V segment lost 2 bases and the J segment 1 base; nucleotides outside the gene matches: 10. The CDR3 extends over 17 amino acids. Per the germline V gene, CDR1 is DFQATT and CDR2 is SNEGSKA (reference sequence). The DNA of the CDR3 is TGCAGTGCTAGACCTATCCTAGCGGGGGCCTCCCAAGAGACCCAGTACTTC. This encodes CSARPILAGASQETQYF.

The chain recombines TRBV27 with TRBJ2-1; 9 bases are a match to TRBD2. Losses at the gene ends were 0 bases for V and 7 bases for J; bases not matched to a gene: 4. Germline V gene data show CDR1 as MNHEY and CDR2 as SMNVEV (reference sequence). This CDR3 contains 15 residues. CDR3 sequence reads: CASSLSAGGRNEQFF. CDR3 DNA sequence: TGTGCCAGCAGTTTATCGGCGGGGGGGCGTAATGAGCAGTTCTTC.

The chain employs TRBV27 and TRBJ2-3, with D uncertain. V was pared by 5 bases and J by 4 bases, with 13 bases between. This CDR3 comprises 14 residues. The V gene's germline CDR1 is MNHEY and CDR2 SMNVEV (reference sequence). CDR3 sequence reads: CASSPLVGADTQYF. Here the CDR3 DNA reads TGTGCCAGCAGTCCCCTGGTTGGTGCAGATACGCAGTATTTT.

V and J are TRBV7-9 and TRBJ1-2, with TRBD1 matching 8 bases. The germline gives CDR1 SEHNR, CDR2 FQNEAQ (reference sequence). The V segment lost 1 base and the J segment 6 bases; nucleotides outside the gene matches: 4. The CDR3 runs to 14 residues. The CDR3 DNA follows: TGTGCCAGCAGCTTAGTTGGACAGGGAGATGGCTACACCTTC. Its protein is CASSLVGQGDGYTF.

The rearrangement links TRBV27 to TRBJ2-1; D unresolved. The germline gives CDR1 MNHEY, CDR2 SMNVEV (reference sequence). CDR3 size: 13 residues. V lost 4 bases to trimming and J lost 7 bases, with 11 bases between them. The CDR3, as DNA: TGTGCCAGCAGTTCACGGACCGAAAATGAGCAGTTCTTC. Amino acid sequence: CASSSRTENEQFF.

The V and J genes are TRBV20-1 and TRBJ1-1; D unresolved. CDR3 length: 14 amino acids. V dropped 6 bases and J dropped 5 bases, with 19 bases sitting between them. The germline CDR1 and CDR2 sequences are DFQATT and SNEGSKA (reference sequence). CDR3 DNA: TGCAGTGCCCCTCAAAGGGAAGGAGGGACTGAAGCTTTCTTT. Translated: CSAPQREGGTEAFF.

This clonotype was seen a single time. The chain has TRBV19 and TRBJ2-5; D unclear. Trimming cost V 3 bases and J 4 bases, with 3 bases left between them. The CDR3 totals 11 residues. Germline lookup yields CDR1 LNHDA and CDR2 SQIVND (reference sequence). The CDR3 sequence is CASSISETQYF. The CDR3 bases are TGTGCCAGTAGTATTTCAGAGACCCAGTACTTC.

The chain uses TRBV11-3 and TRBJ1-1, with 7 bases identical to TRBD1. Germline assignment: CDR1 SGHNT and CDR2 YENEEA. CDR3 length equals 14 residues. V was clipped by 5 bases and J by 3 bases; unmatched bases: 6. The chain's CDR3 is CASSKTTGDTEAFF. CDR3 sequence (DNA): TGTGCCAGCAGCAAGACCACAGGGGACACTGAAGCTTTCTTT.

This clonotype was found a few times. The rearrangement joins TRBV12-3 or TRBV12-4 to TRBJ2-7; D might be TRBD1 (6 bases). V lost 6 bases, J lost 0 bases, and 12 bases lay in between. This CDR3 spans 14 amino acids. Here the CDR3 reads CASRPGHSSYEQYF. The CDR3 nucleotides are TGTGCCAGCAGACCGGGACACAGCTCCTACGAGCAGTACTTC.

This rearrangement joins TRBV7-9 to TRBJ2-7, with 9 bases identical to TRBD1. V lost 7 bases to trimming and J lost 2 bases; unmatched junction nucleotides: 3. The CDR3 is 13 residues long. Germline CDR1 is SEHNR and CDR2 is FQNEAQ (reference sequence). The CDR3 spells CASTGTGTYEQYF. As DNA, the CDR3 is TGTGCCAGCACGGGGACAGGGACCTACGAGCAGTACTTC.

The chain carries TRBV29-1 and TRBJ2-7; 9 bases line up with TRBD1. CDR3 length: 15 amino acids. The V gene end was trimmed by 6 bases and the J gene end by 0 bases; junction bases not matched to a gene: 9. Germline V CDR1 and CDR2: SQVTM, ANQGSEA. The CDR3 coding sequence is TGCAGCGTAGCTGGGACAGGGAGAGTCTCCTACGAGCAGTACTTC. As protein: CSVAGTGRVSYEQYF.

As DNA, the CDR3 is TGTGCCAGCAGCTTAGCCGGCCGGGACACGGCCAGGGGCTACACCTTC. Its translation is CASSLAGRDTARGYTF. The V gene is TRBV7-9, the J gene TRBJ1-2; D possibly corresponds to TRBD1 (6 bases). The V end lost 0 bases, the J end lost 8 bases, and 19 bases lay between the germline ends. Germline assignment: CDR1 SEHNR and CDR2 FQNEAQ (reference sequence). The CDR3 has 16 residues.

The chain carries TRBV4-3 and TRBJ2-7; 7 positions match TRBD1. Germline-derived CDR1 and CDR2 are LGHNA and YSLEER. The CDR3 is made up of 15 amino acids. V lost 4 bases to trimming and J lost 2 bases; unmatched junction nucleotides: 8. CDR3 nucleotides: TGCGCCAGCAGCCCCCTCCCGGGGACAGCCTACGAGCAGTACTTC. Amino acid sequence: CASSPLPGTAYEQYF.

This clonotype has a handful of counts. The chain is built from TRBV19 and TRBJ1-2; perhaps TRBD1 as D (5 bases). Germline V gene sequence: CDR1 LNHDA, CDR2 SQIVND (reference sequence). V lost 2 bases and J lost 5, with 12 bases in between. The CDR3 has 14 amino acids. This CDR3 reads CASSIMGTDYGYTF. CDR3 DNA: TGTGCCAGTAGTATAATGGGGACCGATTATGGCTACACCTTC.

The chain uses TRBV29-1 and TRBJ1-2, with unresolved D. The CDR3 extends over 13 amino acids. The germline V and J ends were trimmed by 3 bases and 3 bases, with 11 bases remaining between them. The germline CDR1 and CDR2 sequences are SQVTM and ANQGSEA. As DNA, the CDR3 is TGCAGCGTTGATCGGAGCGCCGACTATGGCTACACCTTC. Translation: CSVDRSADYGYTF.

This chain connects TRBV7-9 to TRBJ1-5; 12 bases are shared with TRBD1. The CDR3 is made up of 18 amino acids. J lost 6 bases, V lost 1 base, and 10 bases had no gene match. The V gene's germline CDR1 is SEHNR and CDR2 FQNEAQ (reference sequence). CDR3 in DNA: TGTGCCAGCAGCTTAGAAAGAGCGGGACAGGGGGCACTTCAGCCCCAGCATTTT. Its protein is CASSLERAGQGALQPQHF.

The chain joins TRBV14 to TRBJ2-7; TRBD1 is a possible D gene (6 bases). The CDR3 loop spans 14 amino acids. Germline values: CDR1 SGHDN, CDR2 FVKESK. The V gene lost 3 bases and the J gene lost 4 bases, with 13 bases spanning the gap. The CDR3 spells CASSQLGGRYEQYF. The CDR3 DNA follows: TGTGCCAGCAGCCAGCTAGGGGGTCGGTACGAGCAGTACTTC.

This rearrangement joins TRBV4-1 to TRBJ2-7; unclear D gene. CDR3 length: 13 amino acids. Trimming removed 1 base from V and 5 bases from J, with 9 bases in between. Per germline, CDR1 MGHRA and CDR2 YSYEKL. The CDR3 reads CASSQVMFNEQYF. Written as DNA, the CDR3 is TGCGCCAGCAGCCAAGTGATGTTCAACGAGCAGTACTTC.

The chain links TRBV4-1 to TRBJ1-6; no firm D call. Trimming removed 1 base at V and 7 bases at J, with 8 bases between. The CDR3 covers 14 residues. CDR1 and CDR2 (germline): MGHRA, YSYEKL. The CDR3 region is CASSQVIRNSPLHF. CDR3 DNA: TGCGCCAGCAGCCAAGTTATTAGGAATTCACCCCTCCACTTT.

In its sample, this clonotype was seen once. The chain has TRBV7-9 and TRBJ2-7; a weak D match, TRBD2 (5 bases). The germline V gene has CDR1 SEHNR and CDR2 FQNEAQ (reference sequence). The CDR3 runs 16 residues. V was pared by 2 bases and J by 2 bases, with 16 bases between. In DNA form, the CDR3 reads TGTGCCAGCAGCTTATTTTCGGCAGGACTTGCCTACGAGCAGTACTTC. This codes for CASSLFSAGLAYEQYF.

The gene calls are TRBV4-1 and TRBJ1-6; unclear D gene. From germline, CDR1 is MGHRA and CDR2 YSYEKL. This CDR3 has 14 amino acids. The V end lost 2 bases, the J end lost 10 bases, and 12 bases lay between the germline ends. The CDR3: CASSQQLIDSPLHF. The CDR3 region has the DNA TGCGCCAGCAGCCAACAACTGATCGACTCACCCCTCCACTTT.

The CDR3 sequence: CSARPSAGPWDEQFF. The CDR3 nucleotides read TGCAGTGCTAGACCCTCAGCGGGGCCCTGGGATGAGCAGTTCTTC. The genes are TRBV20-1 and TRBJ2-1, with TRBD2 matching 7 bases. Unmatched junction bases numbered 12, after V lost 2 bases and J lost 8 bases. The germline gives CDR1 DFQATT, CDR2 SNEGSKA (reference sequence). The CDR3 covers 15 residues.

This chain joins TRBV20-1 and TRBJ2-5, with D possibly called TRBD1 or TRBD2 (6 bases each). The CDR3 contains 15 residues. Per the germline V gene, CDR1 is DFQATT and CDR2 is SNEGSKA (reference sequence). Trimming pared 6 bases from V and 3 bases from J, leaving 20 bases between. CDR3 sequence reads: CSAKGGMGREETQYF. The CDR3 coding sequence is TGCAGTGCCAAAGGGGGGATGGGGCGAGAAGAGACCCAGTACTTC.

The chain links TRBV7-9 to TRBJ1-2, with 8 nucleotides matching TRBD1. This CDR3 contains 13 residues. Germline V CDR1 and CDR2: SEHNR, FQNEAQ (reference sequence). The ends lost 5 bases at V and 8 bases at J; junction bases unmatched: 7. The CDR3 DNA follows: TGTGCCAGCAGCCCGGCCGGGACAGGAGGCTACACCTTC. Its protein product is CASSPAGTGGYTF.